The sequence of this TCR beta chain was determined in a study of beta chain features in type 1 diabetes. Study results and limitations: Across all four CD4+ subsets, people with type 1 diabetes showed modestly shorter TCRB CDR3s. When VDJ junctions were examined, type 1 diabetes patients showed fewer insertions and more deletions.

Blood was collected once per donor into heparin, averaging around 120 mL. By way of CD45RO/CCR7/CD25/CD127/CD95/CD27, the CD4+ regulatory, stem cell-like memory, central memory and naive cells were sorted. The CDR3 extends over 14 amino acids. The germline V gene encodes CDR1 MNHEY and CDR2 SMNVEV (reference sequence). Trimming shortened V by 4 bases and J by 6 bases, and 13 bases separated the two germline ends. Concerning this clone itself: The antigen is undetermined.

TCRB transcripts that were expressed got sequenced, as all of the isolated RNA had been reverse transcribed. Using immunoSEQ multiplex PCR, the repertoire was profiled, and TCRdb retains in-frame clones only, with some absent. The sample records some 250,000 clones, 27% being singletons. This TCR was recovered from a young man in good health. The sequenced sample was central memory CD4+ T cells from blood. This chain joins TRBV27 and TRBJ1-5; D is possibly TRBD1 (6 bases). The CDR3 DNA reads as TGTGCCAGCAGTTCCCACAGGGAGGGTCAGCCCCAGCATTTT. Its protein is CASSSHREGQPQHF.